This T cell receptor (beta chain) was observed in a study of radiation and T cells in renal cell carcinoma. The length of the CDR3 is 17 residues. V was clipped by 1 base and J by 7 bases; unmatched bases: 14. Germline V gene lookup returns CDR1 SGHRS and CDR2 YFSETQ. On this clone itself: The identical CDR3 is also encoded by other nucleotide sequences in the sample.

Profiling relied on immunoSEQ multiplex PCR, and the TCRdb table lists in-frame clones only, not all of them. The profile shows about 73,000 clones, around four fifths of them singletons. Time point reported: blood 4 weeks post-SBRT, at nephrectomy. Treatment denoted: 15 Gy SBRT to primary tumor, nephrectomy 4 weeks later. Nephrectomy followed 15 Gy stereotactic body radiation by 4 weeks. Clear cell pathology was present in this patient's renal cell carcinoma. Source: blood, taken from a patient whose treatment included radiotherapy and nephrectomy. The rearrangement uses TRBV5-1 and TRBJ2-5; 9 nucleotides align to TRBD2. The TCR originated in a woman in her sixties with renal cell carcinoma. The CDR3 DNA is TGCGCCAGCAGCTTGAATAGCGGGAGCGGTTTTGGGGGGACCCAGTACTTC. Amino acids: CASSLNSGSGFGGTQYF.